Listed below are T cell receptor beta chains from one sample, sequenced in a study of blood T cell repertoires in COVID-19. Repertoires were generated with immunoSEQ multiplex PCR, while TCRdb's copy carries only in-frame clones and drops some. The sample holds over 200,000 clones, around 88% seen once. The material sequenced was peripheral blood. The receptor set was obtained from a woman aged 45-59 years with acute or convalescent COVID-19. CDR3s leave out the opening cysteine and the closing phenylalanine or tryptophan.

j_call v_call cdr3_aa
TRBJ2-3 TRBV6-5 ASRYRDRGTDTQY
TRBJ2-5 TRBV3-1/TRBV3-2 ASSQGPGGGETQY
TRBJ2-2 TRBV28 ASSLFVTSGGGVGHGELF
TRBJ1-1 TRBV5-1 ASSPGGGGTEAF
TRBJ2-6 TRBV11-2 ASSSKGAIISGANVLT
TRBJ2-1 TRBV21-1 ASSKAPGQF
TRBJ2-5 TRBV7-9 ASSSAGTGASGTQY
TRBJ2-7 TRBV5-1 ASSLEGGNYEQY
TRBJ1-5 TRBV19 ASSPAANQPQH
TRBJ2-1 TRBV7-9 ASRGTSGSPYNEQF
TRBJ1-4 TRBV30 AWSRDRGPEKLF
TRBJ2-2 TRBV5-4 ASSFYMTGANTGELF
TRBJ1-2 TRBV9 ASSEGEQLIGYT
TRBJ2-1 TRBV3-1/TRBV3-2 ASSQVSSGRGGQF
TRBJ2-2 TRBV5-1 ASSSVYAGSGELF
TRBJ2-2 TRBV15 ATRGQGLNTGELF
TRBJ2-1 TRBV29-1 SATGGPVYNEQF
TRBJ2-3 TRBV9 ASSVSFTSTDTQY
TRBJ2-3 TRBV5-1 ASSTQTGSTDTQY
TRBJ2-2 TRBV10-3 AISAGTYDTGELF
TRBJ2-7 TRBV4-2 ASSQVKILGEQY
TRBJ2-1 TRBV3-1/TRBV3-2 ASSQVRGEQF
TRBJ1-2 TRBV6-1 ASSRGQDANYGYT
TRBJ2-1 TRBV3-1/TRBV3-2 ASSQDRFRREGQKNEQF
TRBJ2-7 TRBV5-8 ASSLTSGVTAREQY
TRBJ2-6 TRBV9 ASSPRTGALSGANVLT
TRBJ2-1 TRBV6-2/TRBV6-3 ASSYSGSRRFNYNEQF
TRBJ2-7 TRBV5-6 ASSSTRGAGWYEQY
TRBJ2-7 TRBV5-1 ASSHGTAYEQY
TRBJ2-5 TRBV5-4 ASSPRASTETQY
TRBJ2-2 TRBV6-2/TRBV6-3 ASSTDIFTNTGELF
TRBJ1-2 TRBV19 ASSRTESSGYT
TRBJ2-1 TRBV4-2 ASSRTSGRGDEQF
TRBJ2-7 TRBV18 ASSPGLAGAGEQY
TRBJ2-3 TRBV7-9 ASSSKGQSKSTDTQY
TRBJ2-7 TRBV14 ASSQDVIHRGPYEQY
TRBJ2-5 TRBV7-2 ASSFASAVETQY
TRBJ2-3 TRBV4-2 ASSQDGAGGSTDTQY
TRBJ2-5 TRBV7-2 ASSQNSWELASPQY
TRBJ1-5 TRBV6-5 ASNPGHQGNQPQH
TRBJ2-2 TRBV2 ASRPTAGELF
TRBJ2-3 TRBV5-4 ASSRDRALTDTQY
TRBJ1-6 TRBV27 ASSQPPGPLH
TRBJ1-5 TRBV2 ASRATGNSNQPQH
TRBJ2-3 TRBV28 ASSFFQGAWTDTQY